One and the same sample provided the 30 T cell receptor beta chains below, sequenced in a study of blood T cell repertoires in COVID-19. Repertoires were generated with immunoSEQ multiplex PCR, while TCRdb's copy carries only in-frame clones and drops some. The table includes some 230,000 clones, 83% detected once. The sequencing sample was made of peripheral blood. The receptors stem from a woman in her forties or fifties with acute or convalescent COVID-19.

This clone was observed a single time. The rearrangement joins TRBV5-4 to TRBJ1-1; D might be TRBD1 (6 bases). Germline V CDR1 and CDR2: SGHNT, YYREEE (reference sequence). The CDR3 is 13 amino acids. Trimming took off 6 bases at V and 3 bases at J, with 12 bases between the two ends. The CDR3 DNA sequence: TGTGCCAGCAAACGGGACATAGACACTGAAGCTTTCTTT. Amino acid sequence: CASKRDIDTEAFF.

The gene calls are TRBV30 and TRBJ2-2; 9 bases map to TRBD2. The germline CDR1 and CDR2 sequences are GTSNPN and SVGIG (reference sequence). With V trimmed by 4 bases and J by 6 bases, 6 bases remained unmatched. CDR3 length: 14 residues. The CDR3, as DNA: TGTGCCTGGAATGGCGGGGGGGGCGCCGGGGAGCTGTTTTTT. Translation: CAWNGGGGAGELFF.

In its sample, this clone was seen once. This sequence joins TRBV3-1 (or the pseudogene TRBV3-2) and TRBJ2-5; D gene ambiguous. The CDR3 consists of 13 residues. V lost 2 bases, J lost 3 bases, and 7 bases lay in between. CDR1 and CDR2 (germline): LGHDT, YNNKEL (reference sequence). The CDR3 sequence is CASSQPGKETQYF. CDR3 nucleotides: TGTGCCAGCAGCCAACCAGGAAAAGAGACCCAGTACTTC.

The chain employs TRBV18 and TRBJ1-6; perhaps TRBD1 as D (6 bases). There are 15 residues in the CDR3. Trimming shortened V by 6 bases and J by 5 bases, and 14 bases separated the two germline ends. Germline V gene lookup returns CDR1 KGHSH and CDR2 LQKENI. The CDR3 nucleotides are TGTGCCAGCTCCACCGGGCAGGGGAATAATTCACCCCTCCACTTT. Translating it yields CASSTGQGNNSPLHF.

V and J are TRBV18 and TRBJ2-3; 8 bases line up with TRBD1. CDR1 and CDR2 from the germline V gene are KGHSH and LQKENI. The V and J ends lost 2 bases and 8 bases, in that order; junction bases with no gene match: 0. The CDR3 loop spans 12 amino acids. The CDR3, as DNA: TGTGCCAGCTCACCAGGACAGGGTACGCAGTATTTT. It encodes CASSPGQGTQYF. Full variable domain (rest looked up from reference TRBV18 and TRBJ2-3): NAGVMQNPRHLVRRRGQEARLRCSPMKGHSHVYWYRQLPEEGLKFMVYLQKENIIDESGMPKERFSAEFPKEGPSILRIQQVVRGDSAAYFCASSPGQGTQYFGPGTRLTVL.

The CDR3 DNA reads as TGTGCCAGCAGTGAGGATACCGGGACAGGCCGAGTCGATGAGCAGTTCTTC. It translates to CASSEDTGTGRVDEQFF. This rearrangement joins TRBV2 to TRBJ2-1, with 8 bases fitting TRBD1. The V and J ends lost 3 bases and 8 bases, in that order; junction bases with no gene match: 15. Germline V gene data show CDR1 as SNHLY and CDR2 as FYNNEI. The CDR3 runs 17 residues. The full variable domain, rest sourced from reference TRBV2 and TRBJ2-1, is EPEVTQTPSHQVTQMGQEVILRCVPISNHLYFYWYRQILGQKVEFLVSFYNNEISEKSEIFDDQFSVERPDGSNFTLKIRSTKLEDSAMYFCASSEDTGTGRVDEQFFGPGTRLTVL.

The rearrangement links TRBV28 to TRBJ1-5; D perhaps matches TRBD1 (6 bases). Germline CDR1 reads MDHEN; CDR2 reads SYDVKM. Trimming took 3 bases from V and 7 from J, leaving 10 bases between them. The CDR3 loop spans 13 amino acids. CDR3 sequence: CASSFEGVQPQHF. CDR3 bases: TGTGCCAGCAGTTTCGAGGGGGTCCAGCCCCAGCATTTT.

The rearrangement uses TRBV28 and TRBJ2-1; TRBD1 might be the D (6 bases). Germline CDR1 is MDHEN and CDR2 is SYDVKM. There are 16 residues in the CDR3. V was cut by 5 bases and J by 5 bases, with 19 bases left in between. CDR3 residues: CASSTRPTGYHNEQFF. CDR3 in DNA: TGTGCCAGCAGTACCCGCCCGACAGGTTACCACAATGAGCAGTTCTTC.

This chain connects TRBV5-4 to TRBJ1-2, with 8 positions matching TRBD1. V was pared by 3 bases and J by 6 bases, with 7 bases of the junction left unmatched. CDR3 size: 14 residues. Germline V gene sequence: CDR1 SGHNT, CDR2 YYREEE (reference sequence). CDR3 nucleotides: TGTGCCAGCAGCTCCGGACAGGGTCAGGATGGCTACACCTTC. The encoded protein is CASSSGQGQDGYTF.

The V gene is TRBV5-1, the J gene TRBJ1-1, with D unclear. In germline, CDR1 is SGHRS, CDR2 YFSETQ. The ends were cut back, 6 bases at V and 0 bases at J, with 15 bases in the middle. The CDR3 consists of 15 residues. The CDR3 here is CASTFTPQLNTEAFF. DNA of the CDR3: TGCGCCAGCACGTTCACTCCCCAATTGAACACTGAAGCTTTCTTT. Complete variable domain (other parts from reference TRBV5-1 and TRBJ1-1): KAGVTQTPRYLIKTRGQQVTLSCSPISGHRSVSWYQQTPGQGLQFLFEYFSETQRNKGNFPGRFSGRQFSNSRSEMNVSTLELGDSALYLCASTFTPQLNTEAFFGQGTRLTVV.

The table lists this clone with many counts. This chain links TRBV7-2 with TRBJ1-1; 8 bases line up with TRBD1. Germline loops: CDR1 SGHTA, CDR2 FQGNSA. The CDR3 spans 15 residues. V shed 5 bases and J 4 bases; nucleotides not matched to a gene: 9. CDR3 in amino acids: CASSPQGAWGTEAFF. CDR3 nucleotides: TGTGCCAGCAGCCCCCAGGGGGCCTGGGGCACTGAAGCTTTCTTT.

V is TRBV2 and J is TRBJ1-1; D ambiguous. The CDR3 runs to 13 residues. Germline CDR1 and CDR2: SNHLY and FYNNEI. The ends were cut back, 4 bases at V and 2 bases at J, with 8 bases in the middle. This CDR3 is CASSGQPNTEAFF. The CDR3 coding sequence is TGTGCCAGCAGTGGGCAACCAAACACTGAAGCTTTCTTT.

The CDR3, as DNA: TGTGCCAGCAGCTTAGCGACAGTCACCTACGAGCAGTACTTC. Protein sequence: CASSLATVTYEQYF. The rearrangement links TRBV7-8 to TRBJ2-7, with D maybe TRBD1 (5 bases). V shed 0 bases and J shed 2 bases, with 8 bases lying between them. Looked up from germline, CDR1 is SGHVS and CDR2 is FQNEAQ. This CDR3 has 14 amino acids.

The chain joins TRBV5-1 to TRBJ2-4, with a possible D match to TRBD1 (6 bases). The V gene lost 0 bases and the J gene lost 0 bases, with 10 bases spanning the gap. The germline CDR1 and CDR2 sequences are SGHRS and YFSETQ. The CDR3 is made up of 16 amino acids. As DNA, the CDR3 is TGCGCCAGCAGCTTGGCCGGACAGCTAGCCAAAAACATTCAGTACTTC. Translating gives CASSLAGQLAKNIQYF.

The chain couples TRBV16 to TRBJ1-5; a possible D gene is TRBD1 (5 bases). The V gene's germline CDR1 is KGHSY and CDR2 FQNENV. The CDR3 extends over 14 amino acids. Deletions cut 2 bases from V and 5 bases from J, with 10 bases between. The CDR3 spells CASSQRVGDQPQHF. CDR3 DNA sequence: TGTGCCAGCAGCCAAAGGGTAGGGGATCAGCCCCAGCATTTT.

This chain links TRBV14 with TRBJ1-1; TRBD1 aligns across 9 bases. CDR1 is SGHDN, CDR2 FVKESK, per germline. The CDR3 contains 16 residues. J gave up 1 base and V 0 bases, and 3 bases lay outside the gene matches. The CDR3 DNA reads TGTGCCAGCAGCCAAGATTGGGACAGGGCGAACACTGAAGCTTTCTTT. Protein: CASSQDWDRANTEAFF.

The chain uses TRBV5-4 and TRBJ2-3, with D tentatively TRBD1 (5 bases). Germline V gene data show CDR1 as SGHNT and CDR2 as YYREEE (reference sequence). Trimming removed 4 bases at V and 4 bases at J, with 19 bases between. The CDR3 covers 16 residues. The CDR3 protein is CASSRPLGFRADTQYF. In DNA form, the CDR3 reads TGTGCCAGCAGCCGCCCATTGGGGTTCAGGGCAGATACGCAGTATTTT.

The chain is built from TRBV9 and TRBJ2-3; D is ambiguous. The germline CDR1 and CDR2 sequences are SGDLS and YYNGEE. The CDR3 length is 14 residues. V was cut by 0 bases and J by 3 bases, with 8 bases left in between. The chain's CDR3 is CASSVASTTDTQYF. CDR3 sequence (DNA): TGTGCCAGCAGCGTAGCGTCTACTACAGATACGCAGTATTTT.

This clone occurred once. This sequence joins TRBV9 and TRBJ2-2, with D unclear. The CDR3 has 15 residues. The V end lost 4 bases, the J end lost 8 bases, and 18 bases lay between the germline ends. Germline CDR1 SGDLS, CDR2 YYNGEE. The CDR3 protein is CASSPLAETRGELFF. In DNA form, the CDR3 reads TGTGCCAGCAGCCCGCTTGCCGAAACGAGAGGGGAGCTGTTTTTT.

J is TRBJ1-1 and V is TRBV2; 7 bases line up with TRBD1. The CDR3 loop spans 15 amino acids. V shed 5 bases, J shed 3 bases, and the junction held 9 bases outside the gene matches. Looked up from germline, CDR1 is SNHLY and CDR2 is FYNNEI. The CDR3 region is CASSNHRGGYTEAFF. The CDR3 region has the DNA TGTGCCAGCAGTAACCACAGGGGTGGGTACACTGAAGCTTTCTTT. The whole variable domain, remainder taken from reference TRBV2 and TRBJ1-1, is EPEVTQTPSHQVTQMGQEVILRCVPISNHLYFYWYRQILGQKVEFLVSFYNNEISEKSEIFDDQFSVERPDGSNFTLKIRSTKLEDSAMYFCASSNHRGGYTEAFFGQGTRLTVV.

CDR3 DNA: TGTGCCAGCAGTGAAGAGGGGGGGTATGGCTACACCTTC. Its translation: CASSEEGGYGYTF. This rearrangement joins TRBV6-1 to TRBJ1-2; tentative D call: TRBD1 (6 bases). The CDR3 spans 13 residues. The V and J ends lost 1 base and 5 bases respectively, with 8 bases between them. The germline V gene has CDR1 MNHNS and CDR2 SASEGT.

The rearrangement joins TRBV16 to TRBJ2-1; TRBD2 matches 7 bases. V gave up 2 bases and J gave up 6 bases; unmatched junction bases: 4. The CDR3 extends over 14 amino acids. Germline-derived CDR1 and CDR2 are KGHSY and FQNENV. CDR3 loop: CASSQNVAGNEQFF. Here the CDR3 DNA reads TGTGCCAGCAGCCAAAACGTAGCGGGCAATGAGCAGTTCTTC.

V and J are TRBV6-6 and TRBJ1-4; TRBD1 might be the D (6 bases). With 7 bases removed from V and 3 bases from J, the gap between germline ends came to 12 bases. In germline, CDR1 is MNHNY, CDR2 SVGAGI (reference sequence). The CDR3 contains 14 residues. The CDR3 bases are TGTGCCAGCATCCCTACAGGGTCTAATGAAAAACTGTTTTTT. It codes for CASIPTGSNEKLFF.

This clone was recorded a few times. This rearrangement joins TRBV6-1 to TRBJ2-1; TRBD1 agrees at 10 bases. J lost 8 bases, V lost 6 bases, and 10 bases had no gene match. Germline CDR1 MNHNS, CDR2 SASEGT. The CDR3 is 15 residues long. The CDR3 DNA sequence: TGTGCCAGCAGCCAGGGACAGGGGACAGGCGATGAGCAGTTCTTC. It codes for CASSQGQGTGDEQFF.

V is TRBV15 and J is TRBJ1-6; TRBD1 matches 7 bases. The CDR3 has 13 amino acids. J lost 9 bases, V lost 3 bases, and 2 bases had no gene match. Germline V CDR1 and CDR2: LNHNV, YYDKDF (reference sequence). The CDR3 region is CATSRDRSSPLHF. CDR3 sequence (DNA): TGTGCCACCAGCAGGGACAGGTCTTCACCCCTCCACTTT.

The rearrangement uses TRBV24-1 and TRBJ2-3, with 8 bases that match TRBD1. The CDR3 extends over 16 amino acids. Trimming took 3 bases from V and 2 from J; bases not matched to a gene: 6. CDR1 is KGHDR, CDR2 SFDVKD, per germline. In DNA form, the CDR3 reads TGTGCCACCAGTGATCCCTCGACAGGGGACACAGATACGCAGTATTTT. As protein: CATSDPSTGDTDTQYF.

This chain links TRBV4-3 with TRBJ2-4; TRBD1 agrees at 10 bases. The length of the CDR3 is 15 residues. Germline V gene lookup returns CDR1 LGHNA and CDR2 YSLEER. V gave up 3 bases and J gave up 6 bases; unmatched junction bases: 5. The CDR3 DNA reads TGCGCCAGCAGCCAGTCCCGGGACAGGGGAAACATTCAGTACTTC. As protein: CASSQSRDRGNIQYF.

This clone was detected a few times. The chain is built from TRBV5-5 and TRBJ2-7, with 12 bases identical to TRBD2. V shed 4 bases and J 3 bases; nucleotides not matched to a gene: 8. Germline V gives CDR1 SGHKS, CDR2 YYEKEE (reference sequence). The CDR3 length is 16 residues. The CDR3 nucleotides read TGTGCCAGCAGCACGGGACTAGCGGGTGATTACTACGAGCAGTACTTC. Its translation: CASSTGLAGDYYEQYF.

This sequence joins TRBV15 and TRBJ1-5; TRBD1 matches at 9 bases. The CDR3 runs to 16 residues. Germline values: CDR1 LNHNV, CDR2 YYDKDF (reference sequence). With V trimmed by 1 base and J by 6 bases, 7 bases remained unmatched. The CDR3 coding sequence is TGTGCCACCAGCAGAGGAACAGGGGGCGCAAGTCAGCCCCAGCATTTT. This translates into CATSRGTGGASQPQHF.

The V call is TRBV19, the J call TRBJ2-1; 7 bases map to TRBD1. The CDR3 contains 13 residues. The V gene's germline CDR1 is LNHDA and CDR2 SQIVND (reference sequence). With 4 bases clipped from V and 5 bases from J, the junction kept 2 bases outside the gene matches. CDR3 loop: CASSRQGDNEQFF. The CDR3 DNA sequence: TGTGCCAGTAGTAGGCAGGGGGACAATGAGCAGTTCTTC.